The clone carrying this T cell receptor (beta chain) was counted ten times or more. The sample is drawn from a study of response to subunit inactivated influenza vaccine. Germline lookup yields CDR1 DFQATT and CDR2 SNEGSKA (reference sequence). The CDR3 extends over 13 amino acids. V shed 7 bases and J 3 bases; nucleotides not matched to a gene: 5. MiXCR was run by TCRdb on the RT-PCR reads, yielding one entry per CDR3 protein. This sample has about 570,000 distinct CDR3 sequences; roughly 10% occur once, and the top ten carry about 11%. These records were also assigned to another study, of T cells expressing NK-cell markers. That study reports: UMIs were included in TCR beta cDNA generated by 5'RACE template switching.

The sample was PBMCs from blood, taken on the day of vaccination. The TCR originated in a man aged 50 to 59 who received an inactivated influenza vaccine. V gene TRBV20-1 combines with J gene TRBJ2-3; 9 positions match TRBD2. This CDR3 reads CSGGAGGTDTQYF. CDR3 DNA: TGCAGTGGTGGAGCGGGGGGAACAGATACGCAGTATTTT.